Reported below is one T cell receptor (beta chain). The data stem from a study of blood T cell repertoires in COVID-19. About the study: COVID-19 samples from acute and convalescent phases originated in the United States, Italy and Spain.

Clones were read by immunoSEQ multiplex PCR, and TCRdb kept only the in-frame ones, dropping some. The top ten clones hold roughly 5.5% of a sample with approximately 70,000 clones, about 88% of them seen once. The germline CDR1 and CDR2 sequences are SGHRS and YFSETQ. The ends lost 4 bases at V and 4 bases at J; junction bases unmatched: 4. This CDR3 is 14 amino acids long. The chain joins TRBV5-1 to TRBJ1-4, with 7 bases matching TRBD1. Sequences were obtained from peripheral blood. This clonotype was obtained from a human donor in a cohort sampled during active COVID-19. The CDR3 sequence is CASSPGQNNEKLFF. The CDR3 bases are TGCGCCAGCAGCCCGGGACAGAATAATGAAAAACTGTTTTTT. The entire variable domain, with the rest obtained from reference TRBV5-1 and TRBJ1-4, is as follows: KAGVTQTPRYLIKTRGQQVTLSCSPISGHRSVSWYQQTPGQGLQFLFEYFSETQRNKGNFPGRFSGRQFSNSRSEMNVSTLELGDSALYLCASSPGQNNEKLFFGSGTQLSVL.